The rows below give T cell receptor beta chains drawn from one sample of a study of T-cell memory formation after mild COVID-19. TCRdb itself ran the 5' RACE reads through MiXCR, one entry per CDR3 protein. The sample contains some 340,000 distinct CDR3 sequences, roughly 13% of which appear only once. Sequencing was carried out using PBMCs or a T cell subset sorted from them (not recorded which). Receptors originate from a man aged 18 to 35 who had mild COVID-19 (a few samples of this study predate the infection). Cell type and time point are not known. Each CDR3 is given with its conserved first and last residue. The order of the fields is CDR3 length, J gene, D gene, clone size, V gene, CDR3 protein, CDR3 DNA. D genes are given only for firm matches. Clone size, where shown, is once, few, many, or a class for clones that have expanded.

CDR3 length: 15; J gene: TRBJ2-5; D gene: TRBD1; clone size: NA; V gene: TRBV14; CDR3 protein: CASSQWQGAKETQYF; CDR3 DNA: TGTGCCAGCAGCCAGTGGCAGGGGGCGAAAGAGACCCAGTACTTC
CDR3 length: 17; J gene: TRBJ2-6; D gene: NA; clone size: few; V gene: TRBV20-1; CDR3 protein: CSARVGRASSGANVLTF; CDR3 DNA: TGCAGTGCTAGAGTGGGGCGGGCCAGCTCTGGGGCCAACGTCCTGACTTTC
CDR3 length: 12; J gene: TRBJ1-5; D gene: NA; clone size: few; V gene: TRBV20-1; CDR3 protein: CSAANSNQPQHF; CDR3 DNA: TGCAGTGCTGCGAATAGCAATCAGCCCCAGCATTTT
CDR3 length: 14; J gene: TRBJ2-3; D gene: TRBD2; clone size: many; V gene: TRBV6-2/TRBV6-3; CDR3 protein: CASRTSGSTDTQYF; CDR3 DNA: TGTGCCAGCAGGACTAGCGGGAGCACAGATACGCAGTATTTT
CDR3 length: 13; J gene: TRBJ1-3; D gene: NA; clone size: few; V gene: TRBV7-9; CDR3 protein: CASSPDIGNTIYF; CDR3 DNA: TGTGCCAGCAGCCCCGACATAGGAAACACCATATATTTT
CDR3 length: 12; J gene: TRBJ1-6; D gene: NA; clone size: few; V gene: TRBV18; CDR3 protein: CASSPPLAPLHF; CDR3 DNA: TGTGCCAGCTCACCACCGTTGGCGCCCCTCCACTTT
CDR3 length: 13; J gene: TRBJ1-5; D gene: NA; clone size: many; V gene: TRBV7-2; CDR3 protein: CASSWVNNQPQHF; CDR3 DNA: TGTGCCAGCAGCTGGGTCAACAATCAGCCCCAGCATTTT
CDR3 length: 16; J gene: TRBJ2-2; D gene: NA; clone size: NA; V gene: TRBV5-1; CDR3 protein: CASRSTGTANTGELFF; CDR3 DNA: TGCGCCAGCAGGTCGACAGGGACTGCGAACACCGGGGAGCTGTTTTTT
CDR3 length: 11; J gene: TRBJ2-1; D gene: NA; clone size: many; V gene: TRBV29-1; CDR3 protein: CSVEGYNEQFF; CDR3 DNA: TGCAGCGTTGAGGGGTACAATGAGCAGTTCTTC
CDR3 length: 15; J gene: TRBJ2-7; D gene: NA; clone size: NA; V gene: TRBV18; CDR3 protein: CASSPPGDSLHEQYF; CDR3 DNA: TGTGCCAGCTCACCACCGGGCGACAGTCTCCACGAGCAGTACTTC
CDR3 length: 14; J gene: TRBJ1-3; D gene: NA; clone size: many; V gene: TRBV4-3; CDR3 protein: CASSQQVAGNTIYF; CDR3 DNA: TGCGCCAGCAGCCAACAGGTTGCGGGAAACACCATATATTTT
CDR3 length: 15; J gene: TRBJ2-7; D gene: NA; clone size: NA; V gene: TRBV20-1; CDR3 protein: CSASPPPWGPGEQYF; CDR3 DNA: TGCAGTGCTAGTCCCCCCCCCTGGGGGCCCGGCGAGCAGTACTTC
CDR3 length: 16; J gene: TRBJ2-7; D gene: NA; clone size: NA; V gene: TRBV4-1; CDR3 protein: CASSSRPAGPLYEQYF; CDR3 DNA: TGCGCCAGCAGCTCACGCCCGGCGGGGCCCCTCTACGAGCAGTACTTC
CDR3 length: 14; J gene: TRBJ1-2; D gene: TRBD1; clone size: NA; V gene: TRBV6-5; CDR3 protein: CASSLGQGLDGYTF; CDR3 DNA: TGTGCCAGCAGTCTAGGACAGGGTTTAGATGGCTACACCTTC
CDR3 length: 12; J gene: TRBJ2-1; D gene: NA; clone size: NA; V gene: TRBV19; CDR3 protein: CATSSGYNEQFF; CDR3 DNA: TGTGCCACCTCATCGGGATACAATGAGCAGTTCTTC
CDR3 length: 14; J gene: TRBJ2-2; D gene: NA; clone size: NA; V gene: TRBV19; CDR3 protein: CASSIEPRAGELFF; CDR3 DNA: TGTGCCAGTAGTATAGAGCCAAGGGCCGGGGAGCTGTTTTTT
CDR3 length: 16; J gene: TRBJ2-3; D gene: NA; clone size: many; V gene: TRBV6-5; CDR3 protein: CASSYRPGASTDTQYF; CDR3 DNA: TGTGCCAGCAGTTACCGACCAGGGGCTAGCACAGATACGCAGTATTTT
CDR3 length: 16; J gene: TRBJ2-1; D gene: TRBD2; clone size: NA; V gene: TRBV7-9; CDR3 protein: CASSLPRLAGYNEQFF; CDR3 DNA: TGTGCCAGCAGCTTACCCCGACTAGCGGGTTATAATGAGCAGTTCTTC
CDR3 length: 16; J gene: TRBJ1-4; D gene: NA; clone size: NA; V gene: TRBV5-6; CDR3 protein: CASSFDMGHVGEKLFF; CDR3 DNA: TGTGCCAGCAGCTTCGATATGGGACATGTTGGTGAAAAACTGTTTTTT
CDR3 length: 13; J gene: TRBJ1-5; D gene: NA; clone size: few; V gene: TRBV12-3/TRBV12-4; CDR3 protein: CASSVKVHQPQHF; CDR3 DNA: TGTGCCAGCAGTGTGAAGGTCCATCAGCCCCAGCATTTT
CDR3 length: 12; J gene: TRBJ1-6; D gene: NA; clone size: few; V gene: TRBV6-1; CDR3 protein: CASSEMESPLHF; CDR3 DNA: TGTGCCAGCAGTGAAATGGAATCACCCCTCCACTTT
CDR3 length: 14; J gene: TRBJ2-2; D gene: TRBD1; clone size: NA; V gene: TRBV11-3; CDR3 protein: CASSGTVTTGELFF; CDR3 DNA: TGTGCCAGCAGCGGGACAGTTACGACCGGGGAGCTGTTTTTT
CDR3 length: 15; J gene: TRBJ2-7; D gene: NA; clone size: NA; V gene: TRBV4-2; CDR3 protein: CASSQVGIETYEQYF; CDR3 DNA: TGTGCCAGCAGCCAAGTGGGCATCGAAACCTACGAGCAGTACTTC
CDR3 length: 14; J gene: TRBJ2-7; D gene: TRBD1; clone size: NA; V gene: TRBV5-1; CDR3 protein: CASSKPDRVYEQYF; CDR3 DNA: TGCGCCAGCAGCAAACCCGACAGGGTTTACGAGCAGTACTTC
CDR3 length: 15; J gene: TRBJ2-7; D gene: NA; clone size: many; V gene: TRBV5-1; CDR3 protein: CASSWGTSGSYEQYF; CDR3 DNA: TGCGCCAGCAGCTGGGGGACTTCCGGGTCCTACGAGCAGTACTTC
CDR3 length: 15; J gene: TRBJ2-7; D gene: NA; clone size: NA; V gene: TRBV7-8; CDR3 protein: CASSLDQTATYEQYF; CDR3 DNA: TGTGCCAGCAGCTTAGACCAGACGGCGACCTACGAGCAGTACTTC
CDR3 length: 15; J gene: TRBJ2-5; D gene: NA; clone size: few; V gene: TRBV7-2; CDR3 protein: CASSQQDGAQETQYF; CDR3 DNA: TGTGCCAGCAGCCAACAGGACGGAGCCCAAGAGACCCAGTACTTC
CDR3 length: 15; J gene: TRBJ2-3; D gene: TRBD2; clone size: NA; V gene: TRBV20-1; CDR3 protein: CSAPPGLAEGNTQYF; CDR3 DNA: TGCAGTGCTCCTCCGGGACTAGCGGAGGGAAATACGCAGTATTTT
CDR3 length: 16; J gene: TRBJ2-3; D gene: NA; clone size: NA; V gene: TRBV6-2/TRBV6-3; CDR3 protein: CASSYPVTVPTDTQYF; CDR3 DNA: TGTGCCAGCAGTTACCCCGTGACGGTTCCCACAGATACGCAGTATTTT
CDR3 length: 13; J gene: TRBJ2-7; D gene: NA; clone size: few; V gene: TRBV11-2; CDR3 protein: CASSLVTTYEQYF; CDR3 DNA: TGTGCCAGCAGCTTAGTAACCACCTACGAGCAGTACTTC
CDR3 length: 16; J gene: TRBJ2-3; D gene: NA; clone size: many; V gene: TRBV6-6; CDR3 protein: CASDLGRDSLRDTQYF; CDR3 DNA: TGTGCCAGCGATTTGGGCCGGGACTCCTTGCGAGATACGCAGTATTTT
CDR3 length: 16; J gene: TRBJ2-2; D gene: NA; clone size: few; V gene: TRBV9; CDR3 protein: CASSMPKIRGTGELFF; CDR3 DNA: TGTGCCAGCAGCATGCCGAAGATTAGGGGCACCGGGGAGCTGTTTTTT
CDR3 length: 14; J gene: TRBJ2-7; D gene: NA; clone size: many; V gene: TRBV20-1; CDR3 protein: CSASQLGSSYEQYF; CDR3 DNA: TGCAGTGCTAGTCAGCTGGGGAGCTCCTACGAGCAGTACTTC
CDR3 length: 16; J gene: TRBJ2-1; D gene: TRBD2; clone size: NA; V gene: TRBV5-4; CDR3 protein: CASSSGGGLLDNEQFF; CDR3 DNA: TGTGCCAGCAGCTCGGGGGGAGGCCTTTTGGACAATGAGCAGTTCTTC
CDR3 length: 13; J gene: TRBJ1-3; D gene: NA; clone size: few; V gene: TRBV7-7; CDR3 protein: CASSLRRPNTIYF; CDR3 DNA: TGTGCTAGCAGCTTAAGAAGGCCAAACACCATATATTTT
CDR3 length: 15; J gene: TRBJ2-1; D gene: NA; clone size: NA; V gene: TRBV21-1; CDR3 protein: CASSKGSYRYNEQFF; CDR3 DNA: TGTGCCAGCAGCAAAGGAAGTTACCGTTACAATGAGCAGTTCTTC
CDR3 length: 13; J gene: TRBJ1-2; D gene: TRBD1; clone size: few; V gene: TRBV6-1; CDR3 protein: CASGVDRGEVGTF; CDR3 DNA: TGTGCCAGCGGGGTCGACAGGGGGGAAGTTGGCACCTTC
CDR3 length: 13; J gene: TRBJ1-2; D gene: NA; clone size: few; V gene: TRBV5-1; CDR3 protein: CASSLPDPYGYTF; CDR3 DNA: TGCGCCAGCAGCTTGCCCGACCCTTATGGCTACACCTTC
CDR3 length: 15; J gene: TRBJ2-5; D gene: NA; clone size: few; V gene: TRBV9; CDR3 protein: CASSVGTDKFATQYF; CDR3 DNA: TGTGCCAGCAGCGTAGGGACAGATAAATTTGCGACCCAGTACTTC
CDR3 length: 14; J gene: TRBJ2-6; D gene: NA; clone size: NA; V gene: TRBV14; CDR3 protein: CASSQWVGANVLTF; CDR3 DNA: TGTGCCAGCAGCCAATGGGTTGGGGCCAACGTCCTGACTTTC
CDR3 length: 15; J gene: TRBJ2-5; D gene: TRBD1; clone size: NA; V gene: TRBV6-5; CDR3 protein: CASSPNPTGQETQYF; CDR3 DNA: TGTGCCAGCAGCCCCAATCCGACAGGGCAAGAGACCCAGTACTTC
CDR3 length: 16; J gene: TRBJ2-3; D gene: TRBD2; clone size: few; V gene: TRBV7-2; CDR3 protein: CASSLYLGGNTDTQYF; CDR3 DNA: TGTGCCAGCAGCTTATATCTGGGGGGGAACACAGATACGCAGTATTTT
CDR3 length: 11; J gene: TRBJ2-3; D gene: NA; clone size: NA; V gene: TRBV20-1; CDR3 protein: CSAPEGDTQYF; CDR3 DNA: TGCAGTGCACCGGAGGGAGATACGCAGTATTTT
CDR3 length: 13; J gene: TRBJ1-1; D gene: TRBD1; clone size: few; V gene: TRBV7-3; CDR3 protein: CASSVRGVTEAFF; CDR3 DNA: TGTGCCAGCAGCGTCAGGGGGGTCACTGAAGCTTTCTTT
CDR3 length: 16; J gene: TRBJ2-3; D gene: NA; clone size: many; V gene: TRBV5-1; CDR3 protein: CASSLGRLAGTDTQYF; CDR3 DNA: TGCGCCAGCAGCTTGGGGCGGCTAGCCGGCACAGATACGCAGTATTTT
CDR3 length: 14; J gene: TRBJ2-2; D gene: NA; clone size: few; V gene: TRBV4-3; CDR3 protein: CASSQDYRDGELFF; CDR3 DNA: TGCGCCAGCAGCCAAGATTACCGCGACGGGGAGCTGTTTTTT